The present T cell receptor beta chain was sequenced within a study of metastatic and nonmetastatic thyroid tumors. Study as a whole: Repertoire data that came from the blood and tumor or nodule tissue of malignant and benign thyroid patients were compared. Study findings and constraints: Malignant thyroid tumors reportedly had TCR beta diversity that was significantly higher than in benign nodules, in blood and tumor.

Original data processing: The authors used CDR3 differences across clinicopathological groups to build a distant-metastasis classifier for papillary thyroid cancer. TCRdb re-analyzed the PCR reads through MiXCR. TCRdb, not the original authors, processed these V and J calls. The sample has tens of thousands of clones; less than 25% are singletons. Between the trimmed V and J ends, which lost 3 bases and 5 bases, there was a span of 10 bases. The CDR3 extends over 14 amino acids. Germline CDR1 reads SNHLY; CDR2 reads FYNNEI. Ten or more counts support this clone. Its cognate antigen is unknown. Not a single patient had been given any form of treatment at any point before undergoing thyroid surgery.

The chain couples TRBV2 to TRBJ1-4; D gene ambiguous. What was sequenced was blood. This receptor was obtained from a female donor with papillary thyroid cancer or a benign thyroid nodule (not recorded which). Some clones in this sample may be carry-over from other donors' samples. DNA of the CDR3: TGTGCCAGCAGTGACAGTACCGACAATGAAAAACTGTTTTTT. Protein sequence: CASSDSTDNEKLFF.